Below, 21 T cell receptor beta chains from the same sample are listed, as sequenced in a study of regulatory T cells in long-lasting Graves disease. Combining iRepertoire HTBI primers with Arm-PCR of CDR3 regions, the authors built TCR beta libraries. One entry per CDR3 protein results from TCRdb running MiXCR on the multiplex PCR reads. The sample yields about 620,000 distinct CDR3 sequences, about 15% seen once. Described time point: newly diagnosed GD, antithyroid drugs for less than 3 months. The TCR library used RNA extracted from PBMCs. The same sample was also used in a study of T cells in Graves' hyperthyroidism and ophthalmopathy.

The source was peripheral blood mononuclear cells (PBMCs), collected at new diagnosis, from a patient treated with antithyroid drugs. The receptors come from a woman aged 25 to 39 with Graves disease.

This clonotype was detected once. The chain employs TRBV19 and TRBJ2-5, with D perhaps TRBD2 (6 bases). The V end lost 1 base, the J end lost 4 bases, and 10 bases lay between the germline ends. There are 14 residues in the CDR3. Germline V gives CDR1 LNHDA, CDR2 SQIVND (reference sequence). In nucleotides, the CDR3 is TGTGCCAGTAGTATAGGTGGGAGGCGAGAGACCCAGTACTTC. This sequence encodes CASSIGGRRETQYF. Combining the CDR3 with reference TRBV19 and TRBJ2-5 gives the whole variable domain DGGITQSPKYLFRKEGQNVTLSCEQNLNHDAMYWYRQDPGQGLRLIYYSQIVNDFQKGDIAEGYSVSREKKESFPLTVTSAQKNPTAFYLCASSIGGRRETQYFGPGTRLLVL.

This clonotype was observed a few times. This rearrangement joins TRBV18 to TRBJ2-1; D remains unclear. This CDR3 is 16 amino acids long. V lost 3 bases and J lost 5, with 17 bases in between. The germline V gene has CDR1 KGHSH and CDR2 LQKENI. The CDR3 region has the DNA TGTGCCAGCTCACCTCCTGACTTCGTCCGCGACAATGAGCAGTTCTTC. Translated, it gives CASSPPDFVRDNEQFF.

The CDR3 DNA sequence: TGTGCCAGCAGCCTAGACAGGCCAAGCTACGAGCAGTACTTC. Residues: CASSLDRPSYEQYF. The chain is built from TRBV6-2 or TRBV6-3 and TRBJ2-7; a possible D gene is TRBD1 (6 bases). From germline, CDR1 is MNHEY and CDR2 SVGEGT. Trimming removed 6 bases at V and 3 bases at J, with 15 bases between. The CDR3 loop spans 14 amino acids.

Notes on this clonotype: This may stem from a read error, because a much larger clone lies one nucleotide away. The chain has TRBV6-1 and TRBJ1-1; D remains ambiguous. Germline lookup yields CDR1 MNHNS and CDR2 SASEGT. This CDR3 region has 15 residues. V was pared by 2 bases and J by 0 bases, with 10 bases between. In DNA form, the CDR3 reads TGTGCCAGCAGTGAAAGGAGGAGCTTGAACACTGAAGCTTTCTTT. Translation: CASSERRSLNTEAFF.

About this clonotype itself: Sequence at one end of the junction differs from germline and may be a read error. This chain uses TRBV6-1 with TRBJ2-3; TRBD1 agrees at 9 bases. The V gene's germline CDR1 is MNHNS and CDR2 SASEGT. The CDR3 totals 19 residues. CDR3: CASSRPGTGYIGFPDTQYF. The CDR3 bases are TGTGCCAGCAGTCGTCCCGGGACAGGGTACATCGGTTTCCCAGATACACAGTATTTT.

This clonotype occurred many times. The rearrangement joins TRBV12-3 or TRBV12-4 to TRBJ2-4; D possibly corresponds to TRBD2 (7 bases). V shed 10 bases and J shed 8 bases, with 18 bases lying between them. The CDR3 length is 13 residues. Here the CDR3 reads CATTRRGRDIQYF. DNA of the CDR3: TGTGCCACCACGAGGAGGGGGAGGGACATTCAGTACTTC.

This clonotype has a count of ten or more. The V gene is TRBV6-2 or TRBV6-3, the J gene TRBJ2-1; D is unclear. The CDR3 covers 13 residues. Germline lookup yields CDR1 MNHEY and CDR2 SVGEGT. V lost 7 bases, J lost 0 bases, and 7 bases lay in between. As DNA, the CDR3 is TGTGCCAGCAAGCGTAGCTCCTACAATGAGCAGTTCTTC. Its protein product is CASKRSSYNEQFF.

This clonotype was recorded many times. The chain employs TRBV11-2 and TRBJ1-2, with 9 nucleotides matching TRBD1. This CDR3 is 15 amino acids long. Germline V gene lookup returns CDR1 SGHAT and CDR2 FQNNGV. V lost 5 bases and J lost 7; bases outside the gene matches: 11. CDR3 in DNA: TGTGCCAGCAGCCCCCACGAGGGGACAGGGCTTGGCTACACCTTC. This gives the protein CASSPHEGTGLGYTF.

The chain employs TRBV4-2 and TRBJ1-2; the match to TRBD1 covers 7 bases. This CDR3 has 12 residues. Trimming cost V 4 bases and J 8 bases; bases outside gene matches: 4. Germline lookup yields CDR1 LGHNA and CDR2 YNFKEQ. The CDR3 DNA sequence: TGTGCCAGCAGCCTCGGACAGGACGGCTACACCTTC. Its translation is CASSLGQDGYTF.

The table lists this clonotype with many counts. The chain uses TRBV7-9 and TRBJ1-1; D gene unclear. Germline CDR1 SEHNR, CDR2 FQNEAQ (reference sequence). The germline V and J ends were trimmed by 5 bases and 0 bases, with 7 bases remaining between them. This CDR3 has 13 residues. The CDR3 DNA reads TGTGCCAGCAGCCCCGTCTTGAACACTGAAGCTTTCTTT. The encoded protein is CASSPVLNTEAFF.

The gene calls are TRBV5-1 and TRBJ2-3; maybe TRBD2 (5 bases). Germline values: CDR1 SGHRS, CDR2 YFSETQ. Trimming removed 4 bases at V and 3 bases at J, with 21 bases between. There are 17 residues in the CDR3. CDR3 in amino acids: CASSTGVVGVLTDTQYF. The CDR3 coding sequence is TGCGCCAGCAGCACTGGAGTGGTCGGGGTATTAACAGATACGCAGTATTTT.

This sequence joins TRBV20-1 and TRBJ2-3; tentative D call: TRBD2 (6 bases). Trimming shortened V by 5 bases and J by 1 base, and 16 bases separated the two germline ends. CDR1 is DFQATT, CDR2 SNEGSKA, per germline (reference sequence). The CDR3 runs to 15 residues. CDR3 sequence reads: CSASGLREGTDTQYF. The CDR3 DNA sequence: TGCAGTGCTTCAGGCTTGAGGGAGGGCACAGATACGCAGTATTTT.

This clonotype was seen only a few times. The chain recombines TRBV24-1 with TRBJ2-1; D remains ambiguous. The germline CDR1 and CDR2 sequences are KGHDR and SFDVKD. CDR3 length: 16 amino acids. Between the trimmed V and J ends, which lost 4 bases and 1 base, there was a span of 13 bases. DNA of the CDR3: TGTGCCACCAGTGACTCAGATCATTGGTCCTACAATGAGCAGTTCTTC. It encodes CATSDSDHWSYNEQFF.

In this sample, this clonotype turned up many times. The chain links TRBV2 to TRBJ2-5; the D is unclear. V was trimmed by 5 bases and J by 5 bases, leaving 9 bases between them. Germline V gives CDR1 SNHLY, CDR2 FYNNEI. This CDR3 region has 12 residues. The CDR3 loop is CASSNRGETQYF. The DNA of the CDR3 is TGTGCCAGCAGTAATCGTGGGGAGACCCAGTACTTC. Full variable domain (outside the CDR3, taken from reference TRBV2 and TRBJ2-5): EPEVTQTPSHQVTQMGQEVILRCVPISNHLYFYWYRQILGQKVEFLVSFYNNEISEKSEIFDDQFSVERPDGSNFTLKIRSTKLEDSAMYFCASSNRGETQYFGPGTRLLVL.

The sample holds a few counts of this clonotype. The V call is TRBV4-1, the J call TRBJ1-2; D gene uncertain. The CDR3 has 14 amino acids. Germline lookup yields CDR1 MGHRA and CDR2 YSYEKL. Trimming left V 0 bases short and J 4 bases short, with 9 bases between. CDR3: CASSQDPGLYGYTF. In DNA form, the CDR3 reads TGCGCCAGCAGCCAAGATCCCGGACTCTATGGCTACACCTTC.

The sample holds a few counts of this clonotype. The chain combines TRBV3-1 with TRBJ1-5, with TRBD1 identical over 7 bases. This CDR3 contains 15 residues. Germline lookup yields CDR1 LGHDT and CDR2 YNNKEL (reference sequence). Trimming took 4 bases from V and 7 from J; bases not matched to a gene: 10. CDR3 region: CASSPKGQVGQPQHF. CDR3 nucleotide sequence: TGTGCCAGCAGCCCAAAAGGACAGGTCGGGCAGCCCCAGCATTTT.

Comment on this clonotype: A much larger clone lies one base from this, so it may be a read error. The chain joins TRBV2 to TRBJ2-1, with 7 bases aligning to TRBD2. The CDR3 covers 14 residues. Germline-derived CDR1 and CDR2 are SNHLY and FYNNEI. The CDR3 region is CANSELGGREEQFF. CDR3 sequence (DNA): TGTGCCAACAGTGAACTCGGGGGGAGGGAGGAGCAGTTCTTC.

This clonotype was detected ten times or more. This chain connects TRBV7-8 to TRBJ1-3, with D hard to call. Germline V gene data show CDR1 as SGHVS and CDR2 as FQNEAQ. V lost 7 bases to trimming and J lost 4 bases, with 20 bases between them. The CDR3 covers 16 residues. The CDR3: CASTLDGRGPGNTIYF. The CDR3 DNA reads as TGTGCCAGCACCCTCGACGGCCGAGGCCCGGGAAACACCATATATTTT. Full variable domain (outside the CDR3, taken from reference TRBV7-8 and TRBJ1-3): GAGVSQSPRYKVAKRGQDVALRCDPISGHVSLFWYQQALGQGPEFLTYFQNEAQLDKSGLPSDRFFAERPEGSVSTLKIQRTQQEDSAVYLCASTLDGRGPGNTIYFGEGSWLTVV.

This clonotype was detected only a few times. The CDR3 DNA sequence: TGTGCCAGTAGACAGGGGCGTGAAGCTTTCTTT. It specifies CASRQGREAFF. This chain uses TRBV19 with TRBJ1-1, with 7 bases matching TRBD1. The J segment lost 7 bases and the V segment lost 6 bases, leaving 2 bases of the junction unmatched. The CDR3 is made up of 11 amino acids. The germline V gene encodes CDR1 LNHDA and CDR2 SQIVND (reference sequence).

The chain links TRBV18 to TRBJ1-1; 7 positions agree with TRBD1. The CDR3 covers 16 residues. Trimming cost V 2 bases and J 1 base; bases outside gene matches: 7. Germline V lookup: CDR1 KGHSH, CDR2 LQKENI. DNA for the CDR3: TGTGCCAGCTCACCAACGACCAGGACAGGGAACACTGAAGCTTTCTTT. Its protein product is CASSPTTRTGNTEAFF.

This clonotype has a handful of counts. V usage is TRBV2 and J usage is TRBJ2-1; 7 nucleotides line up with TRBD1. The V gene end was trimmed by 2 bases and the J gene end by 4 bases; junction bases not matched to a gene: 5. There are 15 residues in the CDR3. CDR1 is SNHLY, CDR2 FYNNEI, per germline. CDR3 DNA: TGTGCCAGCAGTGAAACGACAGGGTCATACAATGAGCAGTTCTTC. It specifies CASSETTGSYNEQFF.